This record covers a single T cell receptor (beta chain). Its antigen remains unidentified. The sample comes from a study of blood T cells in healthy people across ages. General study results and limits: TCR beta diversity tracked closely with naive T cell percentage. Unsorted PBMCs ruled out conclusive naive versus antigen-experienced comparison. The fall in TCR beta diversity per million T cells was roughly linear with age.

Then a second PCR, running roughly 7 to 11 cycles, was carried out with a sample-barcoded 5' primer and a J-beta primer mix. Using its own MiXCR run on the 5' RACE reads, TCRdb lists one record per CDR3 protein. In the table there are 1.5 million to 2 million distinct CDR3 sequences, approximately 32% of which are singletons. J was trimmed by 4 bases and V by 3 bases; bases with no gene match: 5. This CDR3 is built from 16 residues. The V gene's germline CDR1 is ENHRY and CDR2 SYGVKD. The sequencing sample was made of blood. V is TRBV10-3 and J is TRBJ1-6, with 8 bases matching TRBD1. The TCR was taken from a woman under 40 in good health. CDR3 loop: CAISDSRQGYNSPLHF. CDR3 DNA: TGTGCCATCAGTGATTCCCGACAGGGGTATAATTCACCCCTCCACTTT.